The 24 T cell receptor beta chains reported below all come from one sample, sequenced in a study of cytomegalovirus exposure and HLA in healthy donors. The PCR was carried out with 60 Vbeta primers and 13 Jbeta primers. TCRdb's copy holds only in-frame clones and misses some; the assay was immunoSEQ multiplex PCR. The sample yields fewer than 200,000 clones, approximately 80% seen once. Sample: PBMCs. These TCRs come from a female donor in good health and CMV-seronegative.

V is TRBV28 and J is TRBJ1-4, with TRBD1 matching over 7 bases. Trimming at V came to 6 bases and at J to 7 bases, leaving 8 bases not matched to a gene. This CDR3 spans 14 amino acids. Germline CDR1 reads MDHEN; CDR2 reads SYDVKM. Written as DNA, the CDR3 is TGTGCCAGCAGAACCGGGACAGCGATTGAAAAACTGTTTTTT. It encodes CASRTGTAIEKLFF.

The CDR3 region has the DNA TGCGCCAGCAGCTTGTGGGGCAGACTAGCGGGAGGTCCGCGGACGCAGTATTTT. Amino acids: CASSLWGRLAGGPRTQYF. The V call is TRBV5-1, the J call TRBJ2-3, with 13 bases fitting TRBD2. Per the germline V gene, CDR1 is SGHRS and CDR2 is YFSETQ. This CDR3 is built from 18 residues. With V trimmed by 1 base and J by 9 bases, 14 bases remained unmatched.

The chain combines TRBV28 with TRBJ1-2; 7 bases agree with TRBD1. The CDR3 is made up of 13 amino acids. The germline gives CDR1 MDHEN, CDR2 SYDVKM. V dropped 10 bases and J dropped 4; count of bases not matched to a gene: 9. CDR3 DNA sequence: TGTGCCACCGCCGGACAGGTTCGCTATGGCTACACCTTC. It translates to CATAGQVRYGYTF.

This chain's CDR3 is CASSQDPSGGANEQFF. DNA for the CDR3: TGTGCCAGCAGCCAAGACCCTAGCGGGGGGGCTAATGAGCAGTTCTTC. The gene calls are TRBV4-2 and TRBJ2-1; 12 bases line up with TRBD2. Germline V gene lookup returns CDR1 LGHNA and CDR2 YNFKEQ. The V segment lost 0 bases and the J segment 7 bases; nucleotides outside the gene matches: 4. The CDR3 runs 16 residues.

The chain employs TRBV5-1 and TRBJ1-6, with D perhaps TRBD1 (6 bases). Germline-derived CDR1 and CDR2 are SGHRS and YFSETQ. Trimming stripped 0 bases from V and 5 bases from J, with 12 bases between. The CDR3 is 16 residues long. The CDR3 DNA sequence: TGCGCCAGCAGCTTGGCTCCCAGGGGAGATAATTCACCCCTCCACTTT. Translating it yields CASSLAPRGDNSPLHF.

This clone was seen once. This sequence joins TRBV14 and TRBJ2-7, with D possibly TRBD2 on 5 matching bases. CDR3 length: 14 amino acids. Between the trimmed V and J ends, which lost 3 bases and 1 base, there was a span of 10 bases. CDR1 and CDR2 from the germline V gene are SGHDN and FVKESK. The CDR3 nucleotides read TGTGCCAGCAGCCAGGACTCGCAGTCCTACGAGCAGTACTTC. Translated: CASSQDSQSYEQYF.

Notes on this clone: The junction and the germline gene differ at one end; a read error may be behind it. The V call is TRBV7-3, the J call TRBJ2-7; 7 bases are shared with TRBD1. This CDR3 is 13 amino acids long. Germline CDR1 and CDR2: SGHTA and FQGTGA. The CDR3 here is CASSLGQSSEQYF. The DNA for the CDR3 is TGTGCCAGCAGCCTGGGACAGTCCTCCGAGCAGTACTTC.

This chain uses TRBV19 with TRBJ2-7; D might be TRBD2 (6 bases). Germline V CDR1 and CDR2: LNHDA, SQIVND (reference sequence). CDR3 length: 13 residues. Trimming pared 11 bases from V and 5 bases from J, leaving 19 bases between. This CDR3 is CAVRDGGLHEQYF. In DNA, the CDR3 is TGTGCCGTGCGGGATGGGGGGTTGCACGAGCAGTACTTC.

This clone has just a few counts. The rearrangement joins TRBV28 to TRBJ2-7; the D is unclear. Germline CDR1 reads MDHEN; CDR2 reads SYDVKM. This CDR3 contains 13 residues. Trimming stripped 5 bases from V and 2 bases from J, with 10 bases between. CDR3 sequence reads: CASSATITYEQYF. CDR3 in DNA: TGTGCCAGCAGTGCCACTATCACCTACGAGCAGTACTTC.

This clone was observed a few times. In DNA form, the CDR3 reads TGTGCCAGCAGCTTAAACAGTCCGGGGGGAGGGGGGGGAGAGACCCAGTACTTC. Its protein is CASSLNSPGGGGGETQYF. J is TRBJ2-5 and V is TRBV7-2; D possibly corresponds to TRBD2 (7 bases). Germline assignment: CDR1 SGHTA and CDR2 FQGNSA. The CDR3 loop spans 18 amino acids. Trimming cost V 2 bases and J 4 bases, with 23 bases left between them.

The rearrangement joins TRBV10-3 to TRBJ2-7; 7 nucleotides match TRBD1. Germline V CDR1 and CDR2: ENHRY, SYGVKD. After removal of 7 bases from V and 2 bases from J, the junction contained 5 bases not matched to a gene. The CDR3 is 13 amino acids. The chain's CDR3 is CAIKEGAAYEQYF. CDR3 nucleotide sequence: TGTGCCATCAAAGAGGGGGCCGCCTACGAGCAGTACTTC.

This clone showed up just a few times. The V and J genes are TRBV7-6 and TRBJ2-2; unclear D gene. V was pared by 2 bases and J by 2 bases, with 6 bases between. The length of the CDR3 is 14 residues. Germline loops: CDR1 SGHVS, CDR2 FNYEAQ. Here the CDR3 reads CASSLKPNTGELFF. The CDR3 coding sequence is TGTGCCAGCAGCTTAAAGCCTAACACCGGGGAGCTGTTTTTT.

The chain's CDR3 is CASSYWTSGRDSQYF. CDR3 DNA: TGTGCCAGCAGCTACTGGACTAGCGGGAGGGACAGTCAGTACTTC. This rearrangement joins TRBV5-4 to TRBJ2-4; TRBD2 aligns across 15 bases. This CDR3 comprises 15 residues. Germline-derived CDR1 and CDR2 are SGHNT and YYREEE (reference sequence). J lost 12 bases, V lost 3 bases, and 7 bases had no gene match.

V and J are TRBV19 and TRBJ1-5, with TRBD1 matching 7 bases. The germline V gene encodes CDR1 LNHDA and CDR2 SQIVND (reference sequence). The CDR3 has 18 residues. Trimming at V came to 3 bases and at J to 0 bases, leaving 11 bases not matched to a gene. In DNA form, the CDR3 reads TGTGCCAGTAGTATCGAGAGACAGGGTCCCTATAGCAATCAGCCCCAGCATTTT. This sequence encodes CASSIERQGPYSNQPQHF.

This clone was counted only a few times. This sequence joins TRBV5-1 and TRBJ2-1, with 7 bases identical to TRBD2. With 3 bases clipped from V and 5 bases from J, the junction kept 11 bases outside the gene matches. The CDR3 has 16 residues. In germline, CDR1 is SGHRS, CDR2 YFSETQ. CDR3 DNA: TGCGCCAGCAGCTCCCATAGTGGCGGGAGAGACAATGAGCAGTTCTTC. Encoded protein: CASSSHSGGRDNEQFF.

The genes are TRBV4-1 and TRBJ1-3; D gene uncertain. The CDR3 has 17 residues. V dropped 1 base and J dropped 0 bases, with 13 bases sitting between them. The germline gives CDR1 MGHRA, CDR2 YSYEKL. The CDR3 bases are TGCGCCAGCAGCCAAGCGTCGGGTGCCAGCTCTGGAAACACCATATATTTT. Protein product: CASSQASGASSGNTIYF.

This clone occurred once. The chain has TRBV2 and TRBJ2-5; 8 nucleotides agree with TRBD2. The germline CDR1 and CDR2 sequences are SNHLY and FYNNEI. The trim removed 8 bases at V and 4 bases at J, leaving 12 bases unmatched. The CDR3 is 15 residues long. The CDR3 DNA reads as TGTGCCAGCCACCAAAGCACTAGCGGTGGAGAGACCCAGTACTTC. Protein sequence: CASHQSTSGGETQYF.

DNA of the CDR3: TGTGCCAGCAGTTCAGCGACTAGCGGGAGGAAAGAGACCCAGTACTTC. Translating it yields CASSSATSGRKETQYF. The rearrangement joins TRBV13 to TRBJ2-5; 13 positions agree with TRBD2. The V gene's germline CDR1 is PRHDT and CDR2 FYEKMQ (reference sequence). This CDR3 contains 16 residues. V gave up 6 bases and J gave up 3 bases; unmatched junction bases: 7.

The chain joins TRBV7-9 to TRBJ2-7; possibly TRBD2 for D (6 bases). Trimming left V 5 bases short and J 4 bases short, with 18 bases between. CDR3 length: 15 amino acids. Per the germline V gene, CDR1 is SEHNR and CDR2 is FQNEAQ (reference sequence). The CDR3 loop reads CASSPDGGTPYEQYF. The DNA for the CDR3 is TGTGCCAGCAGCCCTGACGGAGGGACTCCTTACGAGCAGTACTTC.

Concerning this clone itself: A junction end diverges from the germline sequence, so it may reflect a read error. The CDR3 DNA reads as TGTGCCAGCAGTTACTTTGCAGGTCCAGGCTCCACCTTC. This sequence encodes CASSYFAGPGSTF. The rearrangement joins TRBV6-5 to TRBJ1-2; unclear D gene. The CDR3 has 13 residues. Germline V gene data show CDR1 as MNHEY and CDR2 as SVGAGI.

This chain joins TRBV29-1 and TRBJ2-7, with 9 bases identical to TRBD1. The CDR3 spans 14 residues. The junction had 15 bases not matched to a gene; V was cut back by 6 bases and J by 9 bases. Germline CDR1 is SQVTM and CDR2 is ANQGSEA. The CDR3 DNA is TGCAGCGTAGAACCGGGACAGGGTGGGCAACGGCAGTACTTC. Protein: CSVEPGQGGQRQYF.

The J gene is TRBJ1-2, the V gene TRBV4-2, with 9 nucleotides matching TRBD1. J lost 5 bases, V lost 2 bases, and 12 bases had no gene match. CDR1 and CDR2 (germline): LGHNA, YNFKEQ. This CDR3 spans 17 amino acids. CDR3 bases: TGTGCCAGCAGCCAACCCCGCGGGACAGGGAGGGGGTATGGCTACACCTTC. Its translation: CASSQPRGTGRGYGYTF.

The chain combines TRBV7-3 with TRBJ2-3, with 7 bases aligning to TRBD2. This CDR3 spans 15 amino acids. Per the germline V gene, CDR1 is SGHTA and CDR2 is FQGTGA. Losses at the gene ends were 2 bases for V and 0 bases for J; bases not matched to a gene: 2. The CDR3 region is CASSLFGGSTDTQYF. CDR3 bases: TGTGCCAGCAGCTTATTCGGGGGGAGCACAGATACGCAGTATTTT.

The CDR3 here is CASSLSGGAEKLFF. The CDR3, as DNA: TGTGCCAGCAGCCTAAGCGGGGGGGCTGAAAAACTGTTTTTT. V usage is TRBV9 and J usage is TRBJ1-4; D is possibly TRBD1 (6 bases). The CDR3 covers 14 residues. The germline V gene has CDR1 SGDLS and CDR2 YYNGEE. V dropped 4 bases and J dropped 7 bases, with 14 bases sitting between them.